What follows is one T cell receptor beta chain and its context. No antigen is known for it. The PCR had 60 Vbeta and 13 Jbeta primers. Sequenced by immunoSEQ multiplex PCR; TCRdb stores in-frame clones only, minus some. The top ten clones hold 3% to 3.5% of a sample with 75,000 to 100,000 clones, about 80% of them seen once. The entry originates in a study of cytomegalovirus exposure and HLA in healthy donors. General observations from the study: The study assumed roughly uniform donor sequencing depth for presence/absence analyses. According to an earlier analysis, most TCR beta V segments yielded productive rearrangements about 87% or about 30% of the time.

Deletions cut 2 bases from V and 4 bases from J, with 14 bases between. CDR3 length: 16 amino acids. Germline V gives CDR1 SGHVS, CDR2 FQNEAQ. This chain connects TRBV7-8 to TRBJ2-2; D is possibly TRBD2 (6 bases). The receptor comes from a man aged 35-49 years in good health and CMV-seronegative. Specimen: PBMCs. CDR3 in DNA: TGTGCCAGCAGCTTAAGTAGCGGCCGGGCCACCGGGGAGCTGTTTTTT. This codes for CASSLSSGRATGELFF.